This T cell receptor (beta chain) was sequenced during a study of blood T cell repertoires in COVID-19. In germline, CDR1 is LNHDA, CDR2 SQIVND (reference sequence). The CDR3 has 14 amino acids. V shed 7 bases and J 0 bases; nucleotides not matched to a gene: 4. TCRdb's copy holds only in-frame clones and misses some; the assay was immunoSEQ multiplex PCR. In the table there are 330,000 or so clones, about 91% of which are singletons. This chain links TRBV19 with TRBJ1-1; 8 bases align to TRBD1. What was sequenced was peripheral blood. The sequence derives from a young man with COVID-19, enrolled during active disease. The CDR3 loop is CASNKDRVNTEAFF. DNA for the CDR3: TGTGCCAGTAACAAGGACAGGGTGAACACTGAAGCTTTCTTT.